Each of the 11 T cell receptor beta chains below was sequenced from the same sample in a study of vaccination and CD4 T cells after COVID-19. These receptors have no known antigen. The Oncomine TCR Beta short-read assay generated sequence data from the DNA of cultured CD4+ T cells. A single record per CDR3 protein comes from TCRdb applying MiXCR to the PCR reads. The table shows about 15,000 distinct CDR3 sequences, with roughly half occurring only once. Noted treatment: approximately 11-day PBMC culture with coronavirus spike peptide pools or control peptides (ViraFEST assay). Sequencing was performed on cultured CD4+ T cells from blood, taken after SARS-CoV-2 vaccination. Receptors originate from a human donor with COVID-19.

The chain has TRBV2 and TRBJ1-6; D is unclear. The CDR3 extends over 14 amino acids. Germline CDR1 is SNHLY and CDR2 is FYNNEI. The V end lost 6 bases, the J end lost 7 bases, and 13 bases lay between the germline ends. The chain's CDR3 is CASRDLLENSPLHF. The CDR3 bases are TGTGCCAGCAGGGACCTACTAGAAAATTCACCCCTCCACTTT.

This clonotype was picked up a small number of times. Germline and junction disagree at one end, which may indicate a read error. The V and J genes are TRBV7-7 and TRBJ2-5; tentative D call: TRBD2 (5 bases). Germline V gene sequence: CDR1 SSHAT, CDR2 FNYEAQ (reference sequence). CDR3 length: 13 amino acids. This CDR3 reads CASSWTRGETQYF. The CDR3 nucleotides read TGTGCTAGCAGCTGGACCCGCGGGGAGACCCAGTACTTC.

The rearrangement uses TRBV7-9 and TRBJ2-5; D gene uncertain. Trimming pared 7 bases from V and 3 bases from J, leaving 9 bases between. The CDR3 runs to 12 residues. Germline V lookup: CDR1 SEHNR, CDR2 FQNEAQ (reference sequence). In DNA, the CDR3 is TGTGCCAGCAATGGTATGGAAGAGACCCAGTACTTC. Translation: CASNGMEETQYF.

V usage is TRBV6-1 and J usage is TRBJ1-2, with D possibly being TRBD1 (6 bases). CDR1 MNHNS and CDR2 SASEGT come from the germline V gene. CDR3 length: 18 residues. Trimming shortened V by 2 bases and J by 0 bases, and 19 bases separated the two germline ends. The CDR3 reads CASSELGQGIGANYGYTF. Written as DNA, the CDR3 is TGTGCCAGCAGTGAATTGGGGCAGGGGATCGGTGCTAACTATGGCTACACCTTC.

This sequence joins TRBV12-3 or TRBV12-4 and TRBJ1-3; D is unclear. The CDR3 sequence is 14 residues long. Trimming cost V 3 bases and J 2 bases, with 8 bases left between them. CDR3 region: CASSFRAAGNTIYF. CDR3 coding DNA: TGTGCCAGCAGTTTTAGGGCAGCTGGAAACACCATATATTTT.

This rearrangement joins TRBV7-2 to TRBJ2-7; D is uncertain. Per the germline V gene, CDR1 is SGHTA and CDR2 is FQGNSA. The CDR3 loop spans 14 amino acids. Trimming left V 0 bases short and J 0 bases short, with 6 bases between. The CDR3 DNA follows: TGTGCCAGCAGCTTAGCCCGGTTCTCCTACGAGCAGTACTTC. It codes for CASSLARFSYEQYF. Variable domain in full (rest from reference TRBV7-2 and TRBJ2-7): GAGVSQSPSNKVTEKGKDVELRCDPISGHTALYWYRQSLGQGLEFLIYFQGNSAPDKSGLPSDRFSAERTGGSVSTLTIQRTQQEDSAVYLCASSLARFSYEQYFGPGTRLTVT.

The CDR3 protein is CASREGGADVLTF. CDR3 DNA: TGTGCCAGCAGGGAAGGTGGGGCCGACGTCCTGACTTTC. This chain connects TRBV21-1 to TRBJ2-6. TRBV21-1 is shown as a pseudogene. CDR3 length: 13 residues.

This clonotype has just a few counts. The chain links TRBV20-1 to TRBJ1-1; possibly TRBD1 for D (5 bases). This CDR3 contains 10 residues. From germline, CDR1 is DFQATT and CDR2 SNEGSKA (reference sequence). Trimming took 4 bases from V and 11 from J, leaving 11 bases between them. CDR3 DNA: TGCAGTGCTATAGGGGTGAACGCTTTCTTT. It encodes CSAIGVNAFF.

V gene TRBV20-1 combines with J gene TRBJ2-3; D not certain. Germline V CDR1 and CDR2: DFQATT, SNEGSKA (reference sequence). The CDR3 length is 11 residues. The V gene lost 2 bases and the J gene lost 4 bases, with 4 bases spanning the gap. CDR3 region: CSARPPDTQYF. As DNA, the CDR3 is TGCAGTGCTAGACCCCCAGATACGCAGTATTTT.

The chain is built from TRBV20-1 and TRBJ1-4; 9 nucleotides agree with TRBD1. Germline values: CDR1 DFQATT, CDR2 SNEGSKA (reference sequence). This CDR3 region has 12 residues. The V and J ends lost 5 bases and 8 bases, in that order; junction bases with no gene match: 3. This chain's CDR3 is CSAYRGQEKLFF. In DNA, the CDR3 is TGCAGTGCTTACAGGGGGCAGGAAAAACTGTTTTTT.

The V gene is TRBV11-3, the J gene TRBJ2-7, with 8 nucleotides matching TRBD1. This CDR3 has 15 residues. The trim removed 5 bases at V and 3 bases at J, leaving 9 bases unmatched. Looked up from germline, CDR1 is SGHNT and CDR2 is YENEEA. CDR3 amino acids: CASSPTGQAFYEQYF. The CDR3 region has the DNA TGTGCCAGCAGCCCGACGGGACAGGCTTTCTACGAGCAGTACTTC. The full variable domain, in which reference TRBV11-3 and TRBJ2-7 provide the parts outside the CDR3, is EAGVVQSPRYKIIEKKQPVAFWCNPISGHNTLYWYLQNLGQGPELLIRYENEEAVDDSQLPKDRFSAERLKGVDSTLKIQPAELGDSAVYLCASSPTGQAFYEQYFGPGTRLTVT.